The 20 T cell receptor beta chains listed next were all sequenced from one sample in a study of breast tumors, draining lymph nodes, adjacent tissues. Axillary draining lymph nodes of breast cancer patients supplied the node samples. MiXCR was run by TCRdb on the multiplex PCR reads, yielding one entry per CDR3 protein. This sample yields approximately 250,000 distinct CDR3 sequences, of which less than 40% are seen a single time; 3% to 4.5% belongs to the top ten. The sample was axillary lymph node tissue. Source of these receptors: a female donor with breast cancer. Some clones in this sample may be carry-over from other donors' samples.

This clonotype showed up just a few times. The chain employs TRBV20-1 and TRBJ1-2, with D uncertain. Germline V gene lookup returns CDR1 DFQATT and CDR2 SNEGSKA (reference sequence). V gave up 2 bases and J gave up 6 bases, with 4 bases separating them. CDR3 length: 10 residues. CDR3 coding DNA: TGCAGTGCTAGAAGTGATGGCTACACCTTC. Its protein product is CSARSDGYTF.

This chain joins TRBV5-4 and TRBJ1-5; D might be TRBD1 (6 bases). The CDR3 extends over 13 amino acids. Trimming cost V 0 bases and J 7 bases, with 8 bases left between them. Germline V CDR1 and CDR2: SGHNT, YYREEE (reference sequence). DNA for the CDR3: TGTGCCAGCAGCTTGGACAGGGCCCAGCCCCAGCATTTT. Translation gives CASSLDRAQPQHF. The variable domain in full, with the rest retrieved from reference TRBV5-4 and TRBJ1-5, is ETGVTQSPTHLIKTRGQQVTLRCSSQSGHNTVSWYQQALGQGPQFIFQYYREEENGRGNFPPRFSGLQFPNYSSELNVNALELDDSALYLCASSLDRAQPQHFGDGTRLSIL.

The V gene is TRBV7-2, the J gene TRBJ2-3; 10 bases map to TRBD1. Germline V gene sequence: CDR1 SGHTA, CDR2 FQGNSA. V shed 3 bases and J 7 bases; nucleotides not matched to a gene: 7. CDR3 length: 15 amino acids. Written as DNA, the CDR3 is TGTGCCAGCAGCTTGGGAGGGACAGGGGAACATACGCAGTATTTT. Encoded protein: CASSLGGTGEHTQYF.

V gene TRBV18 combines with J gene TRBJ2-3; D may correspond to TRBD1 or TRBD2 (5 bases each). Looked up from germline, CDR1 is KGHSH and CDR2 is LQKENI. The CDR3 is 15 amino acids. V lost 3 bases and J lost 1, with 11 bases in between. The CDR3 sequence: CASSPDGTRTDTQYF. As DNA, the CDR3 is TGTGCCAGCTCACCGGACGGGACCCGCACAGATACGCAGTATTTT.

This chain uses TRBV5-1 with TRBJ2-5, with D hard to call. The ends were cut back, 0 bases at V and 1 base at J, with 7 bases in the middle. Germline V lookup: CDR1 SGHRS, CDR2 YFSETQ. This CDR3 has 14 residues. DNA for the CDR3: TGCGCCAGCAGCTTGGTCCCGGGCCAAGAGACCCAGTACTTC. This sequence encodes CASSLVPGQETQYF.

This clonotype was counted once. The chain is built from TRBV15 and TRBJ2-1; no definite D call. Per the germline V gene, CDR1 is LNHNV and CDR2 is YYDKDF (reference sequence). V dropped 0 bases and J dropped 9 bases, with 9 bases sitting between them. The CDR3 has 13 amino acids. The CDR3 DNA is TGTGCCACCAGCAGAGAGAAAGCAGGTGAGCAGTTCTTC. Translation: CATSREKAGEQFF. Drawing the rest from reference TRBV15 and TRBJ2-1, the complete variable domain is DAMVIQNPRYQVTQFGKPVTLSCSQTLNHNVMYWYQQKSSQAPKLLFHYYDKDFNNEADTPDNFQSRRPNTSFCFLDIRSPGLGDTAMYLCATSREKAGEQFFGPGTRLTVL.

In its sample, this clonotype was seen many times. The rearrangement uses TRBV7-9 and TRBJ2-1; TRBD2 matches 9 bases. Trimming removed 7 bases from V and 7 bases from J; junction bases left unmatched: 11. CDR1 is SEHNR and CDR2 is FQNEAQ in the germline V gene (reference sequence). CDR3 length: 15 amino acids. The CDR3 coding sequence is TGTGCCAGCAAGCCGATAGCGGGAGTTGTAAATGAGCAGTTCTTC. This gives the protein CASKPIAGVVNEQFF.

The rearrangement links TRBV2 to TRBJ2-1; TRBD1 agrees at 8 bases. CDR3 length equals 14 residues. Trimming took 6 bases from V and 7 from J; bases not matched to a gene: 8. Germline lookup yields CDR1 SNHLY and CDR2 FYNNEI. DNA for the CDR3: TGTGCCAGCAGGGGGACAGGCCTCTATAATGAGCAGTTCTTC. Translation: CASRGTGLYNEQFF.

V and J are TRBV7-7 and TRBJ2-7; TRBD2 aligns across 9 bases. Germline V gene data show CDR1 as SSHAT and CDR2 as FNYEAQ (reference sequence). CDR3 length equals 15 residues. CDR3 region: CARDPRTSASYEQYF. The CDR3, as DNA: TGTGCTAGAGATCCCCGGACTAGCGCGTCCTACGAGCAGTACTTC.

Points on this clonotype: A much bigger clone sits one base away, suggesting this may be a read error. This chain uses TRBV20-1 with TRBJ2-3, with 12 bases that match TRBD2. With 5 bases clipped from V and 2 bases from J, the junction kept 8 bases outside the gene matches. CDR1 DFQATT and CDR2 SNEGSKA come from the germline V gene (reference sequence). The length of the CDR3 is 16 residues. CDR3 sequence (DNA): TGCAGTGCTCCTCAAGGACTAGCGGGGTCCACAGATACGCAGTATTTT. Encoded protein: CSAPQGLAGSTDTQYF.

This clonotype was counted ten times or more. The chain carries TRBV7-6 and TRBJ1-2; weak D call: TRBD1 (6 bases). CDR3 length: 19 amino acids. Germline CDR1 is SGHVS and CDR2 is FNYEAQ. Trimming removed 0 bases from V and 1 base from J, with 21 bases in between. CDR3 sequence (DNA): TGTGCCAGCAGCTTAGCGCCGGGACAAGGGCCCACCCTTAACTATGGCTACACCTTC. It yields the protein CASSLAPGQGPTLNYGYTF.

The chain's CDR3 is CASRLAGSYNEQFF. The CDR3, as DNA: TGTGCCAGCAGACTAGCGGGGAGTTACAATGAGCAGTTCTTC. The chain combines TRBV2 with TRBJ2-1; TRBD2 agrees at 10 bases. Trimming at V came to 6 bases and at J to 4 bases, leaving 3 bases not matched to a gene. The germline CDR1 and CDR2 sequences are SNHLY and FYNNEI. The CDR3 runs to 14 residues.

This clonotype was detected ten times or more. V and J are TRBV7-8 and TRBJ2-1, with D perhaps matching TRBD1 (6 bases). The CDR3 contains 12 residues. CDR1 and CDR2 (germline): SGHVS, FQNEAQ. Trimming shortened V by 5 bases and J by 12 bases, and 14 bases separated the two germline ends. The CDR3 loop reads CASSPLGHRQFF. The CDR3, as DNA: TGTGCCAGCAGCCCCCTGGGACATAGGCAGTTCTTC.

Notes on this clonotype: This could be a read error, since a much larger clone is one nucleotide away. The V gene is TRBV5-5, the J gene TRBJ2-1, with D perhaps TRBD2 (6 bases). Germline-derived CDR1 and CDR2 are SGHKS and YYEKEE (reference sequence). This CDR3 comprises 17 residues. The germline V and J ends were trimmed by 6 bases and 6 bases, with 25 bases remaining between them. The CDR3 DNA follows: TGTGCCAGCACCCCTACTATGAGGCTAGCGATAATCAATGAGCAGTTCTTC. Translated, it gives CASTPTMRLAIINEQFF. Variable domain in full (rest from reference TRBV5-5 and TRBJ2-1): DAGVTQSPTHLIKTRGQQVTLRCSPISGHKSVSWYQQVLGQGPQFIFQYYEKEERGRGNFPDRFSARQFPNYSSELNVNALLLGDSALYLCASTPTMRLAIINEQFFGPGTRLTVL.

In its sample, this clonotype was seen many times. The rearrangement links TRBV6-6 to TRBJ2-1; TRBD1 aligns across 8 bases. From germline, CDR1 is MNHNY and CDR2 SVGAGI (reference sequence). The CDR3 has 16 amino acids. The V gene end was trimmed by 2 bases and the J gene end by 5 bases; junction bases not matched to a gene: 8. The CDR3 reads CASSYLTGARHNEQFF. CDR3 coding DNA: TGTGCCAGCAGTTACCTGACAGGGGCCAGACACAATGAGCAGTTCTTC.

The chain employs TRBV19 and TRBJ2-5, with a weak D call TRBD2 (5 bases). Trimming shortened V by 2 bases and J by 1 base, and 11 bases separated the two germline ends. The CDR3 is 15 amino acids. CDR1 is LNHDA, CDR2 SQIVND, per germline (reference sequence). CDR3 amino acids: CASSIIGRAQETQYF. In DNA, the CDR3 is TGTGCCAGTAGTATAATAGGGCGGGCCCAAGAGACCCAGTACTTC.

This clonotype appeared many times. The V and J genes are TRBV30 and TRBJ1-5; TRBD1 matches 9 bases. J gave up 2 bases and V 0 bases, and 5 bases lay outside the gene matches. This CDR3 has 16 residues. From germline, CDR1 is GTSNPN and CDR2 SVGIG (reference sequence). The CDR3 DNA sequence: TGTGCCTGGAGTGTGGGGACAGGGAAGGGCAATCAGCCCCAGCATTTT. Translated, it gives CAWSVGTGKGNQPQHF.

This clonotype was counted ten times or more. V is TRBV7-8 and J is TRBJ1-3; possible D gene TRBD1, 6 bases. Germline V gives CDR1 SGHVS, CDR2 FQNEAQ. Trimming stripped 5 bases from V and 4 bases from J, with 9 bases between. This CDR3 contains 13 residues. The CDR3 DNA reads as TGTGCCAGCAGCCCCACAGGGGGAAACACCATATATTTT. Protein sequence: CASSPTGGNTIYF.

Many counts were recorded for this clonotype. This chain links TRBV7-2 with TRBJ2-3; the D is unclear. Germline-derived CDR1 and CDR2 are SGHTA and FQGNSA. This CDR3 is 13 amino acids long. The V end lost 6 bases, the J end lost 0 bases, and 7 bases lay between the germline ends. DNA for the CDR3: TGTGCCAGCAGTCAAAGGAGCACAGATACGCAGTATTTT. Its translation is CASSQRSTDTQYF.

This chain links TRBV29-1 with TRBJ1-1, with 7 positions matching TRBD1. The CDR3 extends over 13 amino acids. With 7 bases clipped from V and 0 bases from J, the junction kept 5 bases outside the gene matches. The germline V gene encodes CDR1 SQVTM and CDR2 ANQGSEA. In nucleotides, the CDR3 is TGCAGCGGACGACAGGGCATGAACACTGAAGCTTTCTTT. Amino acid sequence: CSGRQGMNTEAFF.